Here is one TCR beta chain with its context. Its target antigen remains unknown. Qualities for individual bases were not recorded, and no much larger clone is one base off. Trimming costs V 6 bases and J 7 bases, and their ends lie 16 bases apart. CDR1 MNHNS and CDR2 SASEGT are derived from the germline V gene. Including cysteine and phenylalanine, the CDR3 has 14 amino acids. The sequence is cut down to CDR3 DNA, 42 bases in frame from base 1. The library came from the immunoSEQ multiplex PCR assay. A mixture of 60 forward primers for TCR Vbeta segments and 13 reverse primers for TCR Jbeta segments was used in the multiplex PCR. Amplification of the CDR3 region of rearranged TCR beta genes was performed with a multiplex PCR assay on genomic DNA. Amplified TCR beta libraries were sequenced as 87-base-pair reads on the Illumina HiSeq System. As for how the authors treated the data: Across the 670 or so repertoires, a later analysis counted roughly 84 million unique TCR beta chains, roughly 11 million of which were shared by at least two donors. Raw reads were error-corrected and collapsed into unique sequences by a nearest-neighbor algorithm in which closely related sequences were merged to remove PCR and sequencing errors. V, D and J gene segments were assigned by aligning CDR3 sequences to IMGT reference sequences. Each retained sequence needed at least a six-nucleotide match to both a V gene segment and a J gene segment. A rearrangement was called productive if the CDR3 had no stop codons and remained in frame with V and J, and every other rearrangement was called non-productive. CDR3 was defined by IMGT convention, running from the second conserved V-encoded cysteine to the conserved J-encoded phenylalanine. The earlier analysis of 500 to 650 of the donors excluded any sequence lacking an unambiguous match to a single V gene segment. In an earlier analysis of approximately 590 of the donors, V segments were called functional above 56.7% productive rearrangements and were called segregating when the between-donor standard deviation exceeded 5%. To diagnose cytomegalovirus status from the catalog of TCR beta chain sequences, a statistical classification framework was built. A later analysis assigned V and J genes by comparing TCR nucleotide sequences with IMGT/GENE-DB human TR gene sequences. Using the TCRdist pipeline, a later analysis assigned CDR3 sequences along with most-parsimonious VDJ recombination scenarios. In a later analysis, each TCR beta chain was defined by its CDR3 amino acid sequence together with its V-gene family, and reads without a unique V-gene family were excluded. To address suspected cross-contamination and a sequencing artifact, a later analysis removed 450 to 700 highly shared, low-generation-probability nucleotide sequences. In a later analysis, a clonal expansion index was calculated for each public chain from normalized within-repertoire ranks of inferred template counts. A later analysis computed generation probabilities with a VDJ recombination model fitted to out-of-frame rearrangements, and checked the results against IGoR. Hypergeometric tests were used in a later analysis to score TCR-TCR, TCR-HLA and TCR-CMV co-occurrence, with a repertoire-size bias correction applied to the TCR pairs. A later analysis estimated false discovery rates by permuting HLA or CMV assignments 20 times. A later analysis grouped co-occurring TCRs with DBSCAN, adding TCRdist sequence similarity when clustering within HLA-allele-positive subsets. For co-occurrence clustering, repertoires with fewer than 30,000 or more than 120,000 public chains were excluded, along with roughly 5 repertoires with anomalous nucleotide sharing. As stored in TCRdb, this immuneACCESS dataset retains in-frame rearrangements with V and J assigned. A fraction of the clones does not appear; measured against another copy, unresolved V genes explain less than half of the discrepancy, and the remainder lacks a known reason. V, J and clone size were drawn from that table, and D and trimming were deduced from the DNA. This sample gives 90,000 to 150,000 clones in total; roughly 69% of them show up just once. Clones ranked in the top ten supply just over 2% of the sample.

The cohort was made up of 666 healthy bone marrow donors. Cohort members were all nominally healthy when sampled, although unrecorded immune exposures were likely present. Of the 666 cohort members, 289 had a positive CMV serostatus and about 400 had a negative one, while no CMV serostatus was recorded for the donor. A peripheral blood sample was provided by each donor, and peripheral blood mononuclear cells were used for TCR beta sequencing. The Qiagen DNeasy Blood Extraction Kit was used to extract genomic DNA from the blood cell samples. This entry comes from a study of cytomegalovirus exposure and HLA in healthy donors (dated by TCRdb to the late 2010s). About the investigation overall: An earlier analysis of more than 550 of the donors reported over 250 Gb of sequence data and about 120 million unique TCR beta sequences obtained from roughly 170 million T cells. An early release that covered 640 HLA-typed donors contained approximately 320 gigabases of sequencing data and 75 million to 100 million unique TCR sequences. Of the roughly 430 genotyped donors, about 80% fell in the genetic ancestry cluster associated with self-reported Caucasian donors. The study was designed to test whether signatures of past pathogen exposure could be identified by cataloging public T cell receptors. The study profiled the T cell repertoires of hundreds of subjects by immunosequencing and related them to cytomegalovirus serostatus. In addition to the first cohort of 650 to 750 subjects, a separate validation cohort of some 120 different subjects was used. The study combined high-throughput TCR immunosequencing, statistical association of individual TCRs with disease status, and machine learning to predict cytomegalovirus infection status. A later analysis re-examined previously published TCR beta repertoires from about 700 donors and added high-resolution HLA genotyping to investigate patterns of TCR occurrence. In the later analysis, no new phenotypic data were used to find candidate immune exposures; instead, reliance was placed on TCR beta sequences and their occurrence across donors. An earlier analysis of approximately 580 of the donors used high-throughput TCR beta sequencing to judge whether each TCR beta V gene segment behaved as functional or pseudogenic. Alongside the repertoire data, information on donor age, sex, ethnicity and CMV serostatus was compiled. In a later genetic analysis, genome-wide SNP genotypes for about three fifths of the roughly 670 donors were used, and that subset was treated as a discovery cohort. Every repertoire in the discovery cohort had been generated on one and the same sequencing platform. Both class I and class II loci were covered by HLA typing, at four-digit resolution. Typing coverage varied by locus: roughly 620-630 donors for A, B, C, DRB1 and DQB1; around 560 for DQA1; over 600 for DPA1; roughly 450 for DPB1. Several DR-DQ haplotypes were treated as single units for association and clustering because of strong linkage in the cohort. Among several hundred genotyped donors of the cohort, an average of approximately 240,000 unique TCR beta nucleotide sequences was sequenced per donor, of which about 18% were non-productive.

Summary of the overall study and its limitations: Compared with equally common non-associated chains, HLA-associated TCR beta chains in a later analysis were more clonally expanded and had lower generation probabilities. The earlier analysis of some 540 of the donors excluded approximately 15 rarely observed V segments, including chromosome 9 orphons, because counts were too low. The study listed over 150 TCR beta chains as associated with cytomegalovirus. Strong co-occurrence of HLA alleles, especially DR and DQ, made assigning TCR associations to individual alleles difficult. A group of highly shared sequence variants was considered likely to be a technical artifact of the sequencing pipeline. Because HLA typing was unavailable for some donors at each locus, only the typed subset was used in association tests. Across donors, most TCR sequences were observed very rarely, whereas some public TCRs were present in many individuals. In a later genetic analysis, fewer N-insertions in productive TCRs were reported among donors in an Asian-associated ancestry cluster than the approximately 630-donor mean. According to the authors, the approach could potentially be generalized to other disease states and immunological phenotypes. In vitro tests confirmed that a few of the cytomegalovirus-associated TCR beta chains recognize cytomegalovirus antigens. A later analysis reported that several top co-occurrence clusters appeared linked to parvovirus B19, influenza, CMV and Epstein-Barr virus. Only TCR beta chains were sequenced in this cohort, and the absence of alpha or paired-chain data limited detectable features. Presence/absence analyses assumed roughly uniform sequencing depth across donors, an assumption that may not hold. The classifier was reported to diagnose cytomegalovirus status with high specificity and sensitivity in both the original cohort and the validation cohort. In a later analysis, 16,951 TCR beta sequences were associated with specific HLA alleles at a false discovery rate of 0.05. Linkage disequilibrium might explain the correlated functional status among segregating V segments, but an unknown experimental factor could not be ruled out. A later genetic analysis associated a missense DCLRE1C variant with V-gene and J-gene trimming of TCR beta chains, and an independent cohort replicated the association. In a later analysis, the rate of TCR association differed among HLA loci, with DRB1 alleles having the most associated TCRs and HLA-C alleles having the fewest. A further reported finding was that TCR beta sequences accurately predicted the HLA-A and HLA-B alleles for most subjects in the first cohort. A later analysis found that most CMV-associated TCR beta chains appeared HLA-restricted, with HLA associations seemingly driven largely by CMV exposure. In an earlier analysis of around 600 of the donors, most TCR beta V segments appeared in productive rearrangements about 90% or about 30% of the time, broadly matching IMGT annotations. The 87-base-pair reads could not distinguish some IMGT-functional V segments, including TRBV6-2 and TRBV6-3, so those segments were excluded. The only immune exposure information available for the cohort was CMV serostatus.

The sequence derives from a human donor in good health. The chain is assembled from TRBV6-1 and TRBJ2-1; the D gene is perhaps TRBD2, on 6 matching bases. Sequencing used PBMCs. For the CDR3, the sequence is CASSALDGGNEQFF. Read as DNA, the sequence is TGTGCCAGCAGCGCGTTAGATGGGGGGAATGAGCAGTTCTTC.